The clone carrying this TCR beta chain was recorded only once. The data are from a study of blood T cell repertoires in COVID-19. Study context: Sites in the United States, Italy and Spain provided acute and convalescent COVID-19 samples. Sources were T cells, B-cell-depleted T cells, or PBMCs; the material itself was cDNA or gDNA.

Produced via immunoSEQ multiplex PCR; TCRdb's table is partial and in-frame only. This sample has over 70,000 clones, with more than 75% found just once. Germline V lookup: CDR1 DFQATT, CDR2 SNEGSKA (reference sequence). The CDR3 spans 11 residues. Trimming stripped 7 bases from V and 0 bases from J, with 7 bases between. The TCR comes from a woman of 80 years or more with active or convalescent COVID-19. The rearrangement uses TRBV20-1 and TRBJ2-7, with TRBD2 as a possible D gene (5 bases). Sequencing was done on a sample of peripheral blood. CDR3: CSVRDSYEQYF. The CDR3 DNA reads as TGCAGTGTTCGGGACTCCTACGAGCAGTACTTC.